The next 4 T cell receptor beta chains were all read from a single sample in a study of T-cell memory formation after mild COVID-19. TCRdb re-called the 5' RACE reads with MiXCR, one entry per CDR3 protein. The data hold approximately 340,000 distinct CDR3 sequences, with 15% to 20% observed a single time. Sequencing was done on a sample of PBMCs or a T cell subset sorted from them (not recorded which). The receptors here all came from a man in his late teens or twenties who had mild COVID-19 (a few samples of this study predate the infection). Cell type and time point are not known.

A single count supports this clonotype. J is TRBJ2-2 and V is TRBV6-2 or TRBV6-3; the D gene is possibly TRBD1 (7 bases). Trimming took 0 bases from V and 3 from J, leaving 14 bases between them. CDR1 MNHEY and CDR2 SVGEGT come from the germline V gene. The CDR3 is 17 amino acids. CDR3 sequence (DNA): TGTGCCAGCAGTTACTCGACGGGCAGGGGGGACACCGGGGAGCTGTTTTTT. This translates into CASSYSTGRGDTGELFF.

This clonotype was seen more than once but under ten times. J is TRBJ2-7 and V is TRBV5-5, with D maybe TRBD1 (7 bases). Looked up from germline, CDR1 is SGHKS and CDR2 is YYEKEE (reference sequence). V gave up 1 base and J gave up 2 bases, with 10 bases separating them. The CDR3 spans 14 residues. The CDR3 DNA follows: TGTGCCAGCAGCTTGCGCAGGGGGGCCTACGAGCAGTACTTC. Translation gives CASSLRRGAYEQYF.

The V and J genes are TRBV7-2 and TRBJ2-2, with 7 bases lining up with TRBD1. Germline loops: CDR1 SGHTA, CDR2 FQGNSA. The CDR3 covers 17 residues. The V gene end was trimmed by 3 bases and the J gene end by 0 bases; junction bases not matched to a gene: 7. CDR3 in DNA: TGTGCCAGCAGCTTGTACACCGGGACAGCGAACACCGGGGAGCTGTTTTTT. Translation: CASSLYTGTANTGELFF.

This clonotype was counted many times. The rearrangement joins TRBV5-1 to TRBJ2-3; TRBD2 is a possible D gene (6 bases). V gave up 0 bases and J gave up 2 bases, with 7 bases separating them. From germline, CDR1 is SGHRS and CDR2 YFSETQ. The CDR3 loop spans 14 amino acids. The CDR3 DNA reads as TGCGCCAGCAGCTTGGGGACTAACACAGATACGCAGTATTTT. Amino acids: CASSLGTNTDTQYF.